A single sample gave rise to the 28 T cell receptor beta chains below, sequenced in a study of T cells in Graves' hyperthyroidism and ophthalmopathy. Amplified regions were TCR beta CDR3 sequences from RNA transcripts. The TCR CDR3 was amplified in a first-round RT-PCR using the HTBI primer set. MiXCR was run by TCRdb on the multiplex PCR reads, yielding one entry per CDR3 protein. The sample lists about 260,000 distinct CDR3 sequences; 22% were seen once. Sequencing was performed on blood. The receptors shown here come from a man in his thirties or forties with Graves' ophthalmopathy.

This clonotype appeared many times. J is TRBJ2-2 and V is TRBV11-2, with 8 bases lining up with TRBD1. Per germline, CDR1 SGHAT and CDR2 FQNNGV. The CDR3 covers 15 residues. V trimming: 1 base; J trimming: 6 bases; junction bases outside the gene matches: 4. The CDR3 DNA sequence: TGTGCCAGCAGCTTAGTTTCAGGGGGCGCCGGGGAGCTGTTTTTT. Amino acids: CASSLVSGGAGELFF.

This chain links TRBV10-1 with TRBJ1-2, with 7 bases that match TRBD1. The germline V gene encodes CDR1 WNHNN and CDR2 SYGVQD (reference sequence). Germline trimming cut 2 bases from V and 7 bases from J; bases unmatched to any gene: 13. The CDR3 runs to 16 residues. This chain's CDR3 is CASSENPRGGAGGYTF. As DNA, the CDR3 is TGCGCCAGCAGTGAGAACCCCCGAGGGGGCGCCGGTGGCTACACCTTC.

Only a few counts were recorded for this clonotype. The chain carries TRBV9 and TRBJ2-3; a possible D gene is TRBD2 (6 bases). V was cut by 0 bases and J by 5 bases, with 16 bases left in between. The CDR3 covers 16 residues. CDR1 and CDR2 from the germline V gene are SGDLS and YYNGEE. The CDR3 here is CASSVEVGGAGDTQYF. The CDR3 coding sequence is TGTGCCAGCAGCGTAGAGGTTGGCGGGGCTGGAGATACGCAGTATTTT.

This clonotype has only one observation. V is TRBV30 and J is TRBJ2-1; 11 positions agree with TRBD2. The CDR3 is made up of 15 amino acids. CDR1 is GTSNPN and CDR2 is SVGIG in the germline V gene (reference sequence). Trimming cost V 3 bases and J 4 bases; bases outside gene matches: 5. The CDR3 is CAWRASGRLYNEQFF. In nucleotides, the CDR3 is TGTGCCTGGAGGGCTAGCGGGAGGTTGTACAATGAGCAGTTCTTC. Full variable domain (outside the CDR3, taken from reference TRBV30 and TRBJ2-1): SQTIHQWPATLVQPVGSPLSLECTVEGTSNPNLYWYRQAAGRGLQLLFYSVGIGQISSEVPQNLSASRPQDRQFILSSKKLLLSDSGFYLCAWRASGRLYNEQFFGPGTRLTVL.

This rearrangement joins TRBV6-5 to TRBJ2-3; D not certain. There are 17 residues in the CDR3. V was cut by 0 bases and J by 6 bases, with 19 bases left in between. Germline loops: CDR1 MNHEY, CDR2 SVGAGI. The CDR3 region is CASSYSNKRVTPDTQYF. For the CDR3, the DNA is TGTGCCAGCAGTTACTCGAATAAGCGAGTGACGCCGGATACGCAGTATTTT.

A few counts support this clonotype. The rearrangement links TRBV9 to TRBJ1-2; D is ambiguous. The V gene lost 1 base and the J gene lost 7 bases, with 11 bases spanning the gap. Per the germline V gene, CDR1 is SGDLS and CDR2 is YYNGEE. The CDR3 is 13 amino acids. CDR3 in amino acids: CASSVYLGIGYTF. CDR3 DNA sequence: TGTGCCAGCAGCGTATATCTAGGGATTGGCTACACCTTC.

In its sample, this clonotype was seen many times. V is TRBV7-9 and J is TRBJ1-1; no clear D. V lost 5 bases and J lost 4, with 17 bases in between. Germline CDR1 and CDR2: SEHNR and FQNEAQ (reference sequence). CDR3 size: 15 residues. The chain's CDR3 is CASSAPAPRATEAFF. In DNA form, the CDR3 reads TGTGCCAGCAGCGCGCCAGCTCCCCGGGCCACTGAAGCTTTCTTT.

V is TRBV2 and J is TRBJ2-1; 7 bases match TRBD2. Germline values: CDR1 SNHLY, CDR2 FYNNEI. The ends lost 6 bases at V and 8 bases at J; junction bases unmatched: 13. CDR3 length equals 15 residues. The CDR3 coding sequence is TGTGCCAGCAGCTTGGACGGGCGGGAGTTGTATGAGCAGTTCTTC. Translating gives CASSLDGRELYEQFF.

This clonotype was detected a few times. The J gene is TRBJ2-3, the V gene TRBV10-3; 10 positions agree with TRBD1. Germline CDR1 ENHRY, CDR2 SYGVKD. The CDR3 covers 14 residues. J gave up 5 bases and V 4 bases, and 3 bases lay outside the gene matches. The CDR3 sequence is CAISGTGGIDTQYF. CDR3 sequence (DNA): TGTGCCATCAGTGGGACAGGGGGTATAGATACGCAGTATTTT.

The genes are TRBV6-1 and TRBJ2-1, with D unresolved. V was clipped by 8 bases and J by 10 bases, with 12 bases between them. This CDR3 comprises 11 residues. The germline V gene has CDR1 MNHNS and CDR2 SASEGT. CDR3 coding DNA: TGTGCCAGCCTCGGCCCACGGGAGCAGTTCTTC. Its translation is CASLGPREQFF.

This clonotype occurred a few times. The chain links TRBV12-5 to TRBJ2-1; tentatively, D is TRBD2 (6 bases). The CDR3 runs 14 residues. The V gene lost 5 bases and the J gene lost 7 bases, with 15 bases spanning the gap. Germline loops: CDR1 LGHNT, CDR2 FRNRAP. CDR3 DNA: TGTGCTAGTGGTCCGACCCCGGGGAGGAATGAGCAGTTCTTC. Protein sequence: CASGPTPGRNEQFF.

This clonotype was seen ten or more times. V and J are TRBV3-1 and TRBJ2-3, with D possibly TRBD2 on 5 matching bases. The V gene's germline CDR1 is LGHDT and CDR2 YNNKEL (reference sequence). V lost 0 bases and J lost 4, with 11 bases in between. This CDR3 region has 15 residues. The DNA for the CDR3 is TGTGCCAGCAGCCAAGAGGACGTGAGGGCAGATACGCAGTATTTT. It yields the protein CASSQEDVRADTQYF.

This clonotype was recorded a few times. At one end the junction does not follow the germline gene, possibly because of a read error. This sequence joins TRBV3-1 and TRBJ2-5; 9 bases are a match to TRBD1. The CDR3 runs to 14 residues. Germline CDR1 is LGHDT and CDR2 is YNNKEL (reference sequence). CDR3 loop: CASSRSQGAETQYF. The CDR3 DNA reads TGCGCCAGCAGCCGCTCACAGGGGGCCGAGACCCAGTACTTC.

This chain links TRBV19 with TRBJ2-5, with 10 nucleotides matching TRBD2. Trimming at V came to 2 bases and at J to 4 bases, leaving 13 bases not matched to a gene. From germline, CDR1 is LNHDA and CDR2 SQIVND (reference sequence). The CDR3 is 18 amino acids. The chain's CDR3 is CASSIFVSGRAGRETQYF. Written as DNA, the CDR3 is TGTGCCAGTAGTATATTTGTGAGCGGGAGGGCCGGGCGAGAGACCCAGTACTTC.

The rearrangement links TRBV13 to TRBJ2-2; 7 bases line up with TRBD1. Looked up from germline, CDR1 is PRHDT and CDR2 is FYEKMQ (reference sequence). The CDR3 sequence is 15 residues long. The V segment lost 2 bases and the J segment 3 bases; nucleotides outside the gene matches: 3. CDR3 DNA: TGTGCCAGCAGCTTATTCCAGGGGGACACCGGGGAGCTGTTTTTT. It is translated as CASSLFQGDTGELFF.

The sample holds many counts of this clonotype. The J gene is TRBJ1-1, the V gene TRBV5-1; no definite D call. The CDR3 covers 15 residues. Trimming took off 4 bases at V and 1 base at J, with 14 bases between the two ends. Germline-derived CDR1 and CDR2 are SGHRS and YFSETQ. The CDR3 here is CASSGSAGRNTEAFF. The CDR3 DNA follows: TGCGCCAGCAGCGGGTCGGCCGGCAGGAACACTGAAGCTTTCTTT.

The chain employs TRBV28 and TRBJ2-7; TRBD2 aligns across 7 bases. CDR3 length: 15 amino acids. Germline V gene data show CDR1 as MDHEN and CDR2 as SYDVKM. The ends lost 6 bases at V and 5 bases at J; junction bases unmatched: 13. The CDR3 sequence: CASSPGGSTPDEQYF. DNA of the CDR3: TGTGCCAGCAGCCCTGGCGGGAGCACCCCCGACGAGCAGTACTTC.

This sequence joins TRBV28 and TRBJ2-7; perhaps TRBD2 as D (6 bases). V was trimmed by 8 bases and J by 0 bases, leaving 11 bases between them. The germline V gene encodes CDR1 MDHEN and CDR2 SYDVKM. This CDR3 contains 13 residues. The CDR3 is CASGLRDSYEQYF. As DNA, the CDR3 is TGTGCCAGCGGATTGCGGGACTCCTACGAGCAGTACTTC.

This clonotype was observed a few times. The rearrangement joins TRBV27 to TRBJ2-1, with TRBD2 as a possible D gene (7 bases). Germline V gene sequence: CDR1 MNHEY, CDR2 SMNVEV (reference sequence). The V end lost 5 bases, the J end lost 5 bases, and 16 bases lay between the germline ends. CDR3 length equals 15 residues. As DNA, the CDR3 is TGTGCCAGCAGTCCGAGCCCGGGGGGCCACAATGAGCAGTTCTTC. Translated: CASSPSPGGHNEQFF.

A few counts support this clonotype. The chain carries TRBV20-1 and TRBJ2-2; 10 bases are shared with TRBD1. Germline-derived CDR1 and CDR2 are DFQATT and SNEGSKA (reference sequence). The CDR3 loop spans 14 amino acids. Losses at the gene ends were 6 bases for V and 5 bases for J; bases not matched to a gene: 6. The CDR3 DNA sequence: TGCAGTGCCCAACCGGGACAGGGGACCGGGGAGCTGTTTTTT. The encoded protein is CSAQPGQGTGELFF.

This clonotype was counted many times. The chain is built from TRBV3-1 and TRBJ2-1; perhaps TRBD2 as D (6 bases). Deletions cut 8 bases from V and 2 bases from J, with 13 bases between. Germline V gives CDR1 LGHDT, CDR2 YNNKEL (reference sequence). The CDR3 is made up of 14 amino acids. The chain's CDR3 is CASQRAGTYNEQFF. CDR3 coding DNA: TGTGCCAGCCAGCGGGCGGGCACCTACAATGAGCAGTTCTTC.

The chain recombines TRBV30 with TRBJ1-2, with D possibly being TRBD1 (5 bases). Trimming removed 2 bases at V and 3 bases at J, with 10 bases between. The germline gives CDR1 GTSNPN, CDR2 SVGIG (reference sequence). CDR3 size: 13 residues. The CDR3 loop is CAWSRDWYYGYTF. The CDR3 region has the DNA TGTGCCTGGAGTCGGGACTGGTACTATGGCTACACCTTC.

This clonotype was picked up a small number of times. The V call is TRBV10-3, the J call TRBJ2-2, with 10 bases identical to TRBD2. CDR3 length equals 17 residues. The germline V gene encodes CDR1 ENHRY and CDR2 SYGVKD. V lost 3 bases and J lost 2; bases outside the gene matches: 6. The CDR3 loop reads CAISEPGLADNTGELFF. In DNA form, the CDR3 reads TGTGCCATCAGTGAACCCGGACTAGCGGATAACACCGGGGAGCTGTTTTTT.

This chain joins TRBV11-2 and TRBJ1-1; 7 nucleotides match TRBD1. V was clipped by 5 bases and J by 8 bases; unmatched bases: 8. The germline gives CDR1 SGHAT, CDR2 FQNNGV. The CDR3 length is 13 residues. This chain's CDR3 is CASSTPPGQEAFF. The CDR3 region has the DNA TGTGCCAGCAGCACTCCGCCGGGACAGGAAGCTTTCTTT. The full variable domain, with the rest looked up from reference TRBV11-2 and TRBJ1-1, is EAGVAQSPRYKIIEKRQSVAFWCNPISGHATLYWYQQILGQGPKLLIQFQNNGVVDDSQLPKDRFSAERLKGVDSTLKIQPAKLEDSAVYLCASSTPPGQEAFFGQGTRLTVV.

A few counts support this clonotype. The chain links TRBV28 to TRBJ1-3; D not resolved. Germline values: CDR1 MDHEN, CDR2 SYDVKM. The V end was cut by 1 base, the J end by 0 bases, with 10 bases between. There are 16 residues in the CDR3. CDR3 DNA: TGTGCCAGCAGTTTATTTTTCGGGCCCTCTGGAAACACCATATATTTT. Its protein product is CASSLFFGPSGNTIYF.

This clonotype was observed a handful of times. The chain links TRBV5-1 to TRBJ2-7; TRBD1 matches 7 bases. Losses at the gene ends were 3 bases for V and 0 bases for J; bases not matched to a gene: 6. CDR3 size: 15 residues. Germline CDR1 reads SGHRS; CDR2 reads YFSETQ. The CDR3 region is CASSSRDSLSYEQYF. The CDR3 DNA is TGCGCCAGCAGCTCCCGGGACAGCCTCTCCTACGAGCAGTACTTC. Using reference TRBV5-1 and TRBJ2-7 for the parts outside the CDR3, the full variable domain is KAGVTQTPRYLIKTRGQQVTLSCSPISGHRSVSWYQQTPGQGLQFLFEYFSETQRNKGNFPGRFSGRQFSNSRSEMNVSTLELGDSALYLCASSSRDSLSYEQYFGPGTRLTVT.

This clonotype was detected many times. The rearrangement joins TRBV12-3 or TRBV12-4 to TRBJ1-2, with TRBD1 as a possible D gene (6 bases). The CDR3 is made up of 14 amino acids. V was clipped by 5 bases and J by 7 bases, with 17 bases between them. In DNA form, the CDR3 reads TGTGCCAGCAGTGGGGGAAACAGGGAGGCTGGCTACACCTTC. Translating it yields CASSGGNREAGYTF.

The gene calls are TRBV28 and TRBJ2-7; 10 bases line up with TRBD2. The CDR3 is made up of 13 amino acids. CDR1 is MDHEN and CDR2 is SYDVKM in the germline V gene. The trim removed 5 bases at V and 5 bases at J, leaving 3 bases unmatched. The CDR3 DNA follows: TGTGCCAGCAGTATCGGGACTAGCGACGAGCAGTACTTC. Protein sequence: CASSIGTSDEQYF.